The rows below give T cell receptor beta chains drawn from one sample of a study of shared clonotypes between healthy human individuals. Libraries were prepared by immunoSEQ multiplex PCR; TCRdb keeps only in-frame clonotypes and omits some of them. The table includes about 590,000 clones, over 95% detected once. The sample comprised naive CD8+ T cells sorted from blood. These receptors originate from a woman aged 30 to 39 in good health. The CDR3 runs from the conserved cysteine through the conserved F or W. D genes are given only for firm matches. Size is stated for part of the rows, as once, few or many counts, or as a class when the clone is expanded.

clone_size: NA
v_call: TRBV27
j_call: TRBJ2-1
d_call: TRBD1
cdr3_aa: CASSSRDRDYNEQFF
cdr3_nt: TGTGCCAGCAGTAGTCGGGACAGGGATTACAATGAGCAGTTCTTC

clone_size: NA
v_call: TRBV28
j_call: TRBJ1-1
d_call: NA
cdr3_aa: CASASESEAFF
cdr3_nt: TGTGCCAGCGCCAGTGAGAGTGAAGCTTTCTTT

clone_size: NA
v_call: TRBV28
j_call: TRBJ1-5
d_call: TRBD1
cdr3_aa: CASSFPRQGSNQPQHF
cdr3_nt: TGTGCCAGCAGTTTCCCCAGACAGGGGAGCAATCAGCCCCAGCATTTT

clone_size: NA
v_call: TRBV10-2
j_call: TRBJ2-1
d_call: TRBD2
cdr3_aa: CASSEWGLGELNNEQFF
cdr3_nt: TGCGCCAGCAGTGAGTGGGGACTAGGGGAGCTAAACAATGAGCAGTTCTTC

clone_size: NA
v_call: TRBV4-1
j_call: TRBJ2-7
d_call: TRBD2
cdr3_aa: CASSPGSSGSYEQYF
cdr3_nt: TGCGCCAGCAGCCCCGGTTCTAGCGGCTCCTACGAGCAGTACTTC

clone_size: NA
v_call: TRBV13
j_call: TRBJ2-2
d_call: NA
cdr3_aa: CASSSTEGSTGELFF
cdr3_nt: TGTGCCAGCAGCTCCACAGAGGGGAGCACCGGGGAGCTGTTTTTT

clone_size: NA
v_call: TRBV1
j_call: TRBJ2-2
d_call: NA
cdr3_aa: CTSISPLAYLTSGELFF
cdr3_nt: TGCACCAGCATATCCCCCCTAGCGTATCTCACCTCCGGGGAGCTGTTTTTT

clone_size: NA
v_call: TRBV7-2
j_call: TRBJ2-1
d_call: TRBD2
cdr3_aa: CASSLVWGRGLYNEQFF
cdr3_nt: TGTGCCAGCAGCTTAGTTTGGGGGAGGGGACTCTACAATGAGCAGTTCTTC

clone_size: NA
v_call: TRBV29-1
j_call: TRBJ2-7
d_call: NA
cdr3_aa: CSVGEYYEQYF
cdr3_nt: TGCAGCGTTGGCGAATACTACGAGCAGTACTTC

clone_size: NA
v_call: TRBV9
j_call: TRBJ2-7
d_call: NA
cdr3_aa: CASSLGGQSSYEQYF
cdr3_nt: TGTGCCAGCAGCCTCGGGGGACAGAGTTCCTACGAGCAGTACTTC

clone_size: NA
v_call: TRBV6-5
j_call: TRBJ2-5
d_call: NA
cdr3_aa: CASSYDGEETQYF
cdr3_nt: TGTGCCAGCAGTTACGACGGGGAGGAGACCCAGTACTTC

clone_size: NA
v_call: TRBV7-8
j_call: TRBJ2-1
d_call: NA
cdr3_aa: CASSLVPTDLEQFF
cdr3_nt: TGTGCCAGCAGCTTAGTTCCCACAGATTTAGAGCAGTTCTTC

clone_size: NA
v_call: TRBV9
j_call: TRBJ2-3
d_call: NA
cdr3_aa: CASTEKVTDTQYF
cdr3_nt: TGTGCCAGTACGGAGAAGGTGACAGATACGCAGTATTTT

clone_size: NA
v_call: TRBV7-2
j_call: TRBJ2-1
d_call: NA
cdr3_aa: CASSLAVSVTYNEQFF
cdr3_nt: TGTGCCAGCAGCTTAGCGGTTAGCGTAACCTACAATGAGCAGTTCTTC

clone_size: NA
v_call: TRBV5-8
j_call: TRBJ2-2
d_call: NA
cdr3_aa: CASSPGTENTGELFF
cdr3_nt: TGTGCCAGCAGCCCCGGGACGGAAAACACCGGGGAGCTGTTTTTT

clone_size: NA
v_call: TRBV6-5
j_call: TRBJ2-5
d_call: TRBD2
cdr3_aa: CASSYEGGRETQYF
cdr3_nt: TGTGCCAGCAGTTACGAGGGAGGGCGGGAGACCCAGTACTTC

clone_size: once
v_call: TRBV4-1
j_call: TRBJ2-5
d_call: NA
cdr3_aa: CASSQPGLQETQYF
cdr3_nt: TGCGCCAGCAGCCAGCCGGGACTTCAAGAGACCCAGTACTTC

clone_size: NA
v_call: TRBV9
j_call: TRBJ2-5
d_call: TRBD1
cdr3_aa: CASSNDRDQETQYF
cdr3_nt: TGTGCCAGCAGCAACGACAGGGACCAAGAGACCCAGTACTTC

clone_size: NA
v_call: TRBV27
j_call: TRBJ2-2
d_call: NA
cdr3_aa: CASSNTGELFF
cdr3_nt: TGTGCCAGCAGTAACACCGGGGAGCTGTTTTTT

clone_size: NA
v_call: TRBV27
j_call: TRBJ1-1
d_call: NA
cdr3_aa: CASSLYPGQNTEAFF
cdr3_nt: TGTGCCAGCAGTCTTTACCCGGGACAGAACACTGAAGCTTTCTTT

clone_size: NA
v_call: TRBV2
j_call: TRBJ2-5
d_call: TRBD2
cdr3_aa: CASRPLGGGQYF
cdr3_nt: TGTGCCAGCCGCCCATTGGGGGGGGGTCAGTACTTC

clone_size: NA
v_call: TRBV6-1
j_call: TRBJ2-7
d_call: TRBD2
cdr3_aa: CASSSLAGNYYEQYF
cdr3_nt: TGTGCCAGCAGTTCGCTAGCGGGAAACTACTACGAGCAGTACTTC

clone_size: once
v_call: TRBV29-1
j_call: TRBJ2-3
d_call: TRBD1
cdr3_aa: CSHAGGATDTQYF
cdr3_nt: TGCAGCCATGCAGGGGGCGCAACGGATACGCAGTATTTT

clone_size: NA
v_call: TRBV20-1
j_call: TRBJ1-4
d_call: NA
cdr3_aa: CSARDGKLFF
cdr3_nt: TGCAGTGCTAGAGATGGGAAACTGTTTTTT

clone_size: NA
v_call: TRBV30
j_call: TRBJ2-1
d_call: NA
cdr3_aa: CAWSVEAANEQFF
cdr3_nt: TGTGCCTGGAGTGTCGAAGCAGCTAATGAGCAGTTCTTC

clone_size: once
v_call: TRBV25-1
j_call: TRBJ2-7
d_call: NA
cdr3_aa: CASSPPSWDYEQYF
cdr3_nt: TGTGCCAGCAGCCCACCCTCCTGGGACTACGAGCAGTACTTC

clone_size: NA
v_call: TRBV6-5
j_call: TRBJ2-7
d_call: NA
cdr3_aa: CASSLGSSYEQYF
cdr3_nt: TGTGCCAGCAGTCTCGGGAGTTCCTACGAGCAGTACTTC

clone_size: NA
v_call: TRBV9
j_call: TRBJ2-1
d_call: NA
cdr3_aa: CASSVSAPNEQFF
cdr3_nt: TGTGCCAGCAGCGTGAGCGCCCCCAATGAGCAGTTCTTC

clone_size: once
v_call: TRBV28
j_call: TRBJ1-1
d_call: NA
cdr3_aa: CASSSTASWEAFF
cdr3_nt: TGTGCCAGCAGTTCGACAGCTTCCTGGGAAGCTTTCTTT

clone_size: once
v_call: TRBV4-2
j_call: TRBJ2-2
d_call: NA
cdr3_aa: CASSQIQAEPTGELFF
cdr3_nt: TGTGCCAGCAGCCAAATACAAGCGGAGCCCACCGGGGAGCTGTTTTTT

clone_size: NA
v_call: TRBV9
j_call: TRBJ2-7
d_call: NA
cdr3_aa: CASSVGGGQTYEQYF
cdr3_nt: TGTGCCAGCAGCGTAGGAGGAGGCCAGACCTACGAGCAGTACTTC

clone_size: NA
v_call: TRBV5-6
j_call: TRBJ2-2
d_call: NA
cdr3_aa: CASSPGVGELFF
cdr3_nt: TGTGCCAGCAGCCCGGGGGTCGGGGAGCTGTTTTTT

clone_size: NA
v_call: TRBV6-1
j_call: TRBJ2-3
d_call: NA
cdr3_aa: CASSGGTASTDTQYF
cdr3_nt: TGTGCCAGCAGTGGAGGGACCGCCAGCACAGATACGCAGTATTTT

clone_size: NA
v_call: TRBV7-9
j_call: TRBJ2-7
d_call: NA
cdr3_aa: CASSFTVPTYEQYF
cdr3_nt: TGTGCCAGCAGCTTTACAGTCCCAACCTACGAGCAGTACTTC

clone_size: NA
v_call: TRBV5-8
j_call: TRBJ1-5
d_call: NA
cdr3_aa: CASSFSGRQPQHF
cdr3_nt: TGTGCCAGCAGCTTCAGTGGAAGACAGCCCCAGCATTTT

clone_size: NA
v_call: TRBV19
j_call: TRBJ1-1
d_call: NA
cdr3_aa: CASSGRDNPAEAFF
cdr3_nt: TGTGCCAGTAGTGGGCGTGATAACCCCGCTGAAGCTTTCTTT

clone_size: once
v_call: TRBV27
j_call: TRBJ2-7
d_call: TRBD2
cdr3_aa: CASSVGLAGVYEQYF
cdr3_nt: TGTGCCAGCAGCGTGGGGTTAGCGGGAGTCTACGAGCAGTACTTC

clone_size: NA
v_call: TRBV7-6
j_call: TRBJ1-1
d_call: TRBD1
cdr3_aa: CASSGLLNRGQDEAFF
cdr3_nt: TGTGCCAGCAGCGGCTTATTAAACAGGGGGCAAGATGAAGCTTTCTTT

clone_size: NA
v_call: TRBV6-6
j_call: TRBJ2-1
d_call: NA
cdr3_aa: CASSGTGLPPGNEQFF
cdr3_nt: TGTGCCAGCAGTGGAACCGGACTACCTCCCGGCAATGAGCAGTTCTTC

clone_size: NA
v_call: TRBV25-1
j_call: TRBJ1-4
d_call: NA
cdr3_aa: CASSVGPSDNEKLFF
cdr3_nt: TGTGCCAGCAGTGTAGGGCCTTCTGATAATGAAAAACTGTTTTTT

clone_size: NA
v_call: TRBV6-5
j_call: TRBJ2-2
d_call: TRBD1
cdr3_aa: CASCVTGEPGELFF
cdr3_nt: TGTGCCAGCTGTGTCACAGGGGAGCCGGGGGAGCTGTTTTTT

clone_size: NA
v_call: TRBV11-2
j_call: TRBJ1-4
d_call: NA
cdr3_aa: CASSLGPVWMRNF
cdr3_nt: TGTGCCAGCAGCTTAGGACCCGTGTGGATGCGGAATTTT

clone_size: NA
v_call: TRBV5-4
j_call: TRBJ1-1
d_call: TRBD1
cdr3_aa: CASSLKTGQGPLNTEAFF
cdr3_nt: TGTGCCAGCAGCTTGAAGACCGGACAGGGACCCCTCAACACTGAAGCTTTCTTT

clone_size: NA
v_call: TRBV6-5
j_call: TRBJ2-2
d_call: TRBD2
cdr3_aa: CASSYWASGKGELFF
cdr3_nt: TGTGCCAGCAGTTACTGGGCTAGCGGGAAAGGGGAGCTGTTTTTT

clone_size: NA
v_call: TRBV5-6
j_call: TRBJ2-2
d_call: NA
cdr3_aa: CASSLQAGELFF
cdr3_nt: TGTGCCAGCAGCTTACAGGCCGGGGAGCTGTTTTTT

clone_size: NA
v_call: TRBV15
j_call: TRBJ2-1
d_call: TRBD2
cdr3_aa: CATSNIWTSGANEQFF
cdr3_nt: TGTGCCACCAGCAACATTTGGACTAGCGGGGCCAATGAGCAGTTCTTC

clone_size: NA
v_call: TRBV6-1
j_call: TRBJ2-7
d_call: NA
cdr3_aa: CALYRPAAWGYEQYF
cdr3_nt: TGTGCCTTATACCGACCCGCCGCCTGGGGCTACGAGCAGTACTTC

clone_size: NA
v_call: TRBV7-8
j_call: TRBJ2-7
d_call: NA
cdr3_aa: CASSFEVGTAFLYEQYF
cdr3_nt: TGTGCCAGCAGCTTCGAGGTCGGGACTGCCTTTCTCTACGAGCAGTACTTC

clone_size: once
v_call: TRBV27
j_call: TRBJ1-1
d_call: TRBD1
cdr3_aa: CASSVTGGADTEAFF
cdr3_nt: TGTGCCAGCAGTGTTACAGGGGGCGCGGACACTGAAGCTTTCTTT

clone_size: NA
v_call: TRBV28
j_call: TRBJ1-1
d_call: TRBD1
cdr3_aa: CASSETGGSVGAFF
cdr3_nt: TGTGCCAGCAGTGAAACAGGGGGCAGCGTGGGAGCTTTCTTT

clone_size: NA
v_call: TRBV2
j_call: TRBJ2-7
d_call: TRBD1
cdr3_aa: CASSTGTGGDEQYF
cdr3_nt: TGTGCCAGCAGCACCGGGACAGGGGGCGACGAGCAGTACTTC

clone_size: NA
v_call: TRBV27
j_call: TRBJ1-5
d_call: NA
cdr3_aa: CASSPWTGQPQHF
cdr3_nt: TGTGCCAGCAGTCCGTGGACGGGTCAGCCCCAGCATTTT

clone_size: NA
v_call: TRBV10-2
j_call: TRBJ2-7
d_call: NA
cdr3_aa: CASSYSGTATYEQYF
cdr3_nt: TGCGCCAGCAGTTATTCCGGGACGGCCACCTACGAGCAGTACTTC

clone_size: NA
v_call: TRBV27
j_call: TRBJ1-5
d_call: NA
cdr3_aa: CASSPDSHSNQPQHF
cdr3_nt: TGTGCCAGCAGCCCGGACAGCCATAGCAATCAGCCCCAGCATTTT

clone_size: NA
v_call: TRBV30
j_call: TRBJ1-1
d_call: NA
cdr3_aa: CAWTPRGLTEAFF
cdr3_nt: TGTGCCTGGACCCCGCGGGGGCTTACTGAAGCTTTCTTT

clone_size: NA
v_call: TRBV2
j_call: TRBJ2-5
d_call: NA
cdr3_aa: CASSEALVFRVQETQYF
cdr3_nt: TGTGCCAGCAGTGAAGCCCTCGTCTTTAGAGTACAAGAGACCCAGTACTTC

clone_size: NA
v_call: TRBV28
j_call: TRBJ2-7
d_call: NA
cdr3_aa: CASSRAVGDEQYF
cdr3_nt: TGTGCCAGCAGTAGAGCAGTCGGGGACGAGCAGTACTTC

clone_size: NA
v_call: TRBV7-6
j_call: TRBJ2-2
d_call: TRBD2
cdr3_aa: CASSQGLGELFF
cdr3_nt: TGTGCCAGCAGCCAGGGACTAGGAGAGCTGTTTTTT